This T cell receptor (beta chain) comes out of a study of radiotherapy plus CTLA-4 blockade in lung cancer. Study details: Disease control was achieved by roughly 32% of patients, and objective responses by 18%.

Study-level findings and limits: Researchers report tumor-derived TCR clones expanding in blood after radiotherapy plus ipilimumab.

Lung cancer patients with chemo-refractory metastatic non-small-cell disease were given focal radiation plus CTLA-4 blockade with ipilimumab. The germline CDR1 and CDR2 sequences are SGHRS and YFSETQ. The V and J ends lost 4 bases and 10 bases, in that order; junction bases with no gene match: 14. This CDR3 is 16 amino acids long. Sequenced by immunoSEQ multiplex PCR; TCRdb stores in-frame clones only, minus some. The sample has about 87,000 clones; around 87% are singletons. Remarks on this clone: What it binds is unknown.

This sample comprised peripheral blood, obtained from a patient treated with radiotherapy plus ipilimumab. The source is a human donor with non-small cell lung cancer that progressed on radiotherapy plus ipilimumab. V and J are TRBV5-1 and TRBJ2-4, with 10 nucleotides matching TRBD2. CDR3 residues: CASSPTSGAGLGIQYF. Here the CDR3 DNA reads TGCGCCAGCAGCCCTACTAGCGGGGCTGGTTTAGGGATTCAGTACTTC.